The following is a T cell receptor beta chain sequence with its context. The entry originates in a study of shared clonotypes between healthy human individuals. This was a deep-level run. Sequenced by immunoSEQ multiplex PCR; TCRdb stores in-frame clones only, minus some. The table lists about 2 million clones, about 95% of them singletons. Naive CD8 isolation took CD45RO-negative cells positively selected for CCR7 and excluded terminally differentiated effector memory CD45RA+ cells. Germline CDR1 is MNHEY and CDR2 is SMNVEV (reference sequence). Trimming took 1 base from V and 5 from J, leaving 10 bases between them. This CDR3 is built from 14 residues.

This chain connects TRBV27 to TRBJ2-3, with unresolved D. The clonotype was recovered from a man aged 18 to 29 in good health. Sample: naive CD8+ T cells sorted from blood. Here the CDR3 reads CASSLLAGKDTQYF. CDR3 nucleotide sequence: TGTGCCAGCAGTTTATTGGCTGGGAAAGATACGCAGTATTTT.